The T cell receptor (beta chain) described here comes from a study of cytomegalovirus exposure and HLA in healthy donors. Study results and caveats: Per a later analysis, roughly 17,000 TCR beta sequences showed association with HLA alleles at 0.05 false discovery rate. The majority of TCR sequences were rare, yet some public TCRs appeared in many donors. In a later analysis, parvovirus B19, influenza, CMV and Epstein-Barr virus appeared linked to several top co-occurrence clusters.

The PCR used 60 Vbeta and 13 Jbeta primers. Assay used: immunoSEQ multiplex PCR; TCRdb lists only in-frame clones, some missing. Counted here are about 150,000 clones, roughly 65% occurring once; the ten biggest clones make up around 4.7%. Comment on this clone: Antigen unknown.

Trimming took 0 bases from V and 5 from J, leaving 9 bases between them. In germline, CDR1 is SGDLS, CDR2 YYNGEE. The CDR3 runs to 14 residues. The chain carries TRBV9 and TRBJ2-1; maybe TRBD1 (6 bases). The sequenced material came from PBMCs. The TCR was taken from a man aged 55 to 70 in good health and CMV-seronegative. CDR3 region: CASSVAGAHNEQFF. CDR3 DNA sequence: TGTGCCAGCAGCGTAGCAGGGGCCCACAATGAGCAGTTCTTC. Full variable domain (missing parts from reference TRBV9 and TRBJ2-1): DSGVTQTPKHLITATGQRVTLRCSPRSGDLSVYWYQQSLDQGLQFLIQYYNGEERAKGNILERFSAQQFPDLHSELNLSSLELGDSALYFCASSVAGAHNEQFFGPGTRLTVL.